This T cell receptor beta chain was captured by sequencing in a study of blood T cell repertoires in COVID-19. TCRdb's table, derived via immunoSEQ multiplex PCR, lists solely in-frame clones and lacks some. The repertoire holds nearly 350,000 clones, with about 89% as singletons. The receptor was isolated from a woman aged 45-59 years with COVID-19, enrolled during active disease. Source material: peripheral blood.

This CDR3 is CASSRTGYEQYF. CDR3 nucleotides: TGTGCCAGCAGTCGTACAGGTTACGAGCAGTACTTC. V gene TRBV6-5 combines with J gene TRBJ2-7, with D tentatively TRBD1 (5 bases). Germline CDR1 is MNHEY and CDR2 is SVGAGI. V lost 5 bases, J lost 4 bases, and 9 bases lay in between. The CDR3 length is 12 residues.